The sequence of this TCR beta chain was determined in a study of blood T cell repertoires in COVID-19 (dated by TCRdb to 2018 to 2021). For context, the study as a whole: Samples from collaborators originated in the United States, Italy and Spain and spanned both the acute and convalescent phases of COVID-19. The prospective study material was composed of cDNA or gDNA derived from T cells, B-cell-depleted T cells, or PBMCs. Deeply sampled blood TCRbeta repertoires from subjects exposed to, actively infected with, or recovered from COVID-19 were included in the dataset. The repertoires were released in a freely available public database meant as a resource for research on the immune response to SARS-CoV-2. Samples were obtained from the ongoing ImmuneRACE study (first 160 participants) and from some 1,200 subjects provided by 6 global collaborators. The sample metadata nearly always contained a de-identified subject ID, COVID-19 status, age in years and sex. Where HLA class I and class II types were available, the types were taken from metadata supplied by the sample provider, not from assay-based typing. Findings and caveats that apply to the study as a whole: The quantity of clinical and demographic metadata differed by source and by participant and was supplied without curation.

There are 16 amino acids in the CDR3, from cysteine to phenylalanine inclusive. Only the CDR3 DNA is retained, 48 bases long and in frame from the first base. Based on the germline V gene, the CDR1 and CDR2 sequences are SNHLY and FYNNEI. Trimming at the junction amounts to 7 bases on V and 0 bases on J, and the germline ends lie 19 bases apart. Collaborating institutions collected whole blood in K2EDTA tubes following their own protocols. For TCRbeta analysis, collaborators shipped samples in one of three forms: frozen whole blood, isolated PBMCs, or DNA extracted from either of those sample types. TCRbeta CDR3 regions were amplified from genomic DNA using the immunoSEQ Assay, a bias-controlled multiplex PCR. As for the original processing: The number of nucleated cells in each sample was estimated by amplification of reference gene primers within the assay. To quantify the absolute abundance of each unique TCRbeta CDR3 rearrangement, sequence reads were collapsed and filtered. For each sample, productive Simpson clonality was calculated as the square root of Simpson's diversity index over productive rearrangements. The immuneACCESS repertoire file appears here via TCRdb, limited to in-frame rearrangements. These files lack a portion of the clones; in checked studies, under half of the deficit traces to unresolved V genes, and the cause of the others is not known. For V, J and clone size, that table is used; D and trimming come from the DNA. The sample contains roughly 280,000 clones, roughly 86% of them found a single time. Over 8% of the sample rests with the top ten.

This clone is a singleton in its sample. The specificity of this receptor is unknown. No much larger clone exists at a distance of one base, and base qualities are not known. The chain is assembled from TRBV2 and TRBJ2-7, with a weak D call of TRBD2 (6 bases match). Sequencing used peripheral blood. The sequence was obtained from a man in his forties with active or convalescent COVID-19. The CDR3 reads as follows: CASTQGTRGYSYEQYF. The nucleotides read TGTGCCAGCACTCAGGGAACGCGGGGTTACTCCTACGAGCAGTACTTC.